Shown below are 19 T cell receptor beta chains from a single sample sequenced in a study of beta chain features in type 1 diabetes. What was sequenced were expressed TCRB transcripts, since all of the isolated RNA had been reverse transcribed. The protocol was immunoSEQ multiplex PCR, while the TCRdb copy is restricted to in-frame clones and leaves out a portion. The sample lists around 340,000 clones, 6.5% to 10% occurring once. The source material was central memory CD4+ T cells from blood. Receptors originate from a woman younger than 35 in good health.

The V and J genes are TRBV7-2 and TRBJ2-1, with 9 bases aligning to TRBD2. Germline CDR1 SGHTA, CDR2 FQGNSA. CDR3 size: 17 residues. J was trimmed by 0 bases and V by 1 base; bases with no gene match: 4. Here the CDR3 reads CASSLGGSGSSYNEQFF. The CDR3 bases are TGTGCCAGCAGCTTAGGTGGTAGCGGGAGCTCCTACAATGAGCAGTTCTTC.

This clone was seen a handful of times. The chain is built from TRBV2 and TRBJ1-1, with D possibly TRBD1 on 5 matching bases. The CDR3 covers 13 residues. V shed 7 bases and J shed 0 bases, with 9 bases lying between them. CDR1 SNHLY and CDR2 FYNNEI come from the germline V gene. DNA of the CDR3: TGTGCCAGCATTCGACAGATGAACACTGAAGCTTTCTTT. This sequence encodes CASIRQMNTEAFF.

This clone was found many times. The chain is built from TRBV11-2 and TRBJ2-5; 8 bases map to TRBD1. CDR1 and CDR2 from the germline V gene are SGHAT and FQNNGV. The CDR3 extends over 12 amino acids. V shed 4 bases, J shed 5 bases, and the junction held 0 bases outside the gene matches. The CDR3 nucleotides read TGTGCCAGCAGCTGGGACAGGGAGACCCAGTACTTC. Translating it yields CASSWDRETQYF.

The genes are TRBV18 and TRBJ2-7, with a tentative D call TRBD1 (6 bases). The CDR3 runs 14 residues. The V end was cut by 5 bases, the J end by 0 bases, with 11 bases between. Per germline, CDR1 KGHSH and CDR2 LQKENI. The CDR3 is CASSAGTYSYEQYF. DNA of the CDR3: TGTGCCAGCTCAGCCGGGACATACTCCTACGAGCAGTACTTC.

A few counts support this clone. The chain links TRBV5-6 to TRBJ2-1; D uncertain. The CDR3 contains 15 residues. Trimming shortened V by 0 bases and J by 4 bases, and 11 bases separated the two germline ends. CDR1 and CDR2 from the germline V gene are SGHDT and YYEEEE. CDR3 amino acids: CASSLGWAHYNEQFF. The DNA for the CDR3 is TGTGCCAGCAGCTTGGGATGGGCACATTACAATGAGCAGTTCTTC. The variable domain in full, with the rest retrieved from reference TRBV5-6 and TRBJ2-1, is DAGVTQSPTHLIKTRGQQVTLRCSPKSGHDTVSWYQQALGQGPQFIFQYYEEEERQRGNFPDRFSGHQFPNYSSELNVNALLLGDSALYLCASSLGWAHYNEQFFGPGTRLTVL.

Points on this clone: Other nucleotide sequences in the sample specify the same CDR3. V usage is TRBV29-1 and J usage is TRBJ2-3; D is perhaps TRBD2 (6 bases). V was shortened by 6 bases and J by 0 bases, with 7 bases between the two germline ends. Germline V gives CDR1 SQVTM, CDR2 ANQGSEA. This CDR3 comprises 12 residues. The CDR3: CSVAGSTDTQYF. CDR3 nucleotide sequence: TGCAGCGTGGCGGGAAGCACAGATACGCAGTATTTT.

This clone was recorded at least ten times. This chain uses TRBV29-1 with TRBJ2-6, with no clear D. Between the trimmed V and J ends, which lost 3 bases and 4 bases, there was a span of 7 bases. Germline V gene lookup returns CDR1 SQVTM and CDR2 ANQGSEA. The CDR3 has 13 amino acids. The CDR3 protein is CSVESAGANVLTF. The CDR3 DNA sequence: TGCAGCGTTGAGTCTGCGGGGGCCAACGTCCTGACTTTC.

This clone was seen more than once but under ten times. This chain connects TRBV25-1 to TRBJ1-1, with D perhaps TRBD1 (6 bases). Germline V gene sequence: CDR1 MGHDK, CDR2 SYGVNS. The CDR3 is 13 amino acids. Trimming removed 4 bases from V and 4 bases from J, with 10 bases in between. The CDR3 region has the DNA TGTGCCAGCAGTGTCCTACAGGGCACTGAAGCTTTCTTT. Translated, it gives CASSVLQGTEAFF.

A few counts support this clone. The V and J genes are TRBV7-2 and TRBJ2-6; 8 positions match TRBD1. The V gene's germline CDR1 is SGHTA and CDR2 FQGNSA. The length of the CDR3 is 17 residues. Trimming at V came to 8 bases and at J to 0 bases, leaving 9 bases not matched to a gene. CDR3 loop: CASPIGRGHSGANVLTF. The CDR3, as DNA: TGTGCCAGCCCGATAGGCAGGGGGCACTCTGGGGCCAACGTCCTGACTTTC.

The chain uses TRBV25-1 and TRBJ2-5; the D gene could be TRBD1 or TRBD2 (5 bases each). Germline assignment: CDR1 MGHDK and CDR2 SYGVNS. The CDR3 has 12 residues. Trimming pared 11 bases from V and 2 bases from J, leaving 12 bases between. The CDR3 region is CASGTPQETQYF. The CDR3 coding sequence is TGTGCCTCCGGGACCCCACAAGAGACCCAGTACTTC. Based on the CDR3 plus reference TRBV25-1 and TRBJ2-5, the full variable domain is EADIYQTPRYLVIGTGKKITLECSQTMGHDKMYWYQQDPGMELHLIHYSYGVNSTEKGDLSSESTVSRIRTEHFPLTLESARPSHTSQYLCASGTPQETQYFGPGTRLLVL.

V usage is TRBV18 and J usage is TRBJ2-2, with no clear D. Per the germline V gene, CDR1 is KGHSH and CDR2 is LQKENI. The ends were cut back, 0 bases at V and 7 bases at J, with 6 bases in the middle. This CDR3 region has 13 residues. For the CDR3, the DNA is TGTGCCAGCTCACCACCTGTCCACGGGGAGCTGTTTTTT. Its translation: CASSPPVHGELFF.

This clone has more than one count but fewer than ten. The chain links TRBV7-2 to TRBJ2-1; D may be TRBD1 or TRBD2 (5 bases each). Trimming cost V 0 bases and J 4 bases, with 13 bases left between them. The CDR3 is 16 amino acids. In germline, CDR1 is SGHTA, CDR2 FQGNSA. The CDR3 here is CASSLAGRVGYNEQFF. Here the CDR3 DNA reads TGTGCCAGCAGCTTAGCGGGGCGGGTTGGTTACAATGAGCAGTTCTTC.

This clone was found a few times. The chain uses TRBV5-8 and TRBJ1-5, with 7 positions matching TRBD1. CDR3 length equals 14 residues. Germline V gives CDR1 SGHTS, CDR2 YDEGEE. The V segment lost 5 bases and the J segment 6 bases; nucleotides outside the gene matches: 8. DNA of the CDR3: TGTGCCAGCAGTAGACAGGGTTTGAGTCAGCCCCAGCATTTT. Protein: CASSRQGLSQPQHF.

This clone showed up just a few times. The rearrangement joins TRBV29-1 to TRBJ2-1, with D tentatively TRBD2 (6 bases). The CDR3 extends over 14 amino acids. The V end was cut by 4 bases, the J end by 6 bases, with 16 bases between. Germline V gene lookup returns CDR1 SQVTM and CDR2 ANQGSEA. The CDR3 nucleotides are TGCAGCGTTGCGTGGGACTCCCTTGGCAATGAGCAGTTCTTC. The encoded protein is CSVAWDSLGNEQFF.

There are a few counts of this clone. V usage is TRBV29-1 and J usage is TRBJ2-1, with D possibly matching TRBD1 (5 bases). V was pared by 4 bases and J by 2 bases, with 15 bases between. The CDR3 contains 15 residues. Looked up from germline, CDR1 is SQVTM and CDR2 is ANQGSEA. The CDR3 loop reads CSVATVAGPYNEQFF. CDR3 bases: TGCAGCGTTGCCACGGTGGCAGGGCCCTACAATGAGCAGTTCTTC.

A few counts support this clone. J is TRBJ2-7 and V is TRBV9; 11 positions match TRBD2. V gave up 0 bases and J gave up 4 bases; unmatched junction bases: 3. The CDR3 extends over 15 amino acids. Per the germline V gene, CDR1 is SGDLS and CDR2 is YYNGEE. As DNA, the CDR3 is TGTGCCAGCAGCGTAGATCCTAGCGGGGGGTACGAGCAGTACTTC. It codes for CASSVDPSGGYEQYF.

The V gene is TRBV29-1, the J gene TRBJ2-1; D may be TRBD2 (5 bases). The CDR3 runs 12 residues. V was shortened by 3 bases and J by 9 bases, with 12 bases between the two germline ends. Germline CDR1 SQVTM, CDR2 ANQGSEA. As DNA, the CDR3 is TGCAGCGTTGATCGGGGAATAACTGAGCAGTTCTTC. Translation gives CSVDRGITEQFF.

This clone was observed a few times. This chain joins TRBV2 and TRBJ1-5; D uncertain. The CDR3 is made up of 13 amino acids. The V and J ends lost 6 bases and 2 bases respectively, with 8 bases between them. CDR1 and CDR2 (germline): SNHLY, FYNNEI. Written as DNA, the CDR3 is TGTGCCAGCAGCTCGTACGGCAATCAGCCCCAGCATTTT. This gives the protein CASSSYGNQPQHF.

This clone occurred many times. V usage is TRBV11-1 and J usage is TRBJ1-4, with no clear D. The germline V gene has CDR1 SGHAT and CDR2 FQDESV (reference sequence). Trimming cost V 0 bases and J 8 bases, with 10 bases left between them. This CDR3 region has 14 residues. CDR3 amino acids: CASSLARPDEKLFF. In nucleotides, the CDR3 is TGTGCCAGCAGCTTAGCGCGACCTGACGAAAAACTGTTTTTT.